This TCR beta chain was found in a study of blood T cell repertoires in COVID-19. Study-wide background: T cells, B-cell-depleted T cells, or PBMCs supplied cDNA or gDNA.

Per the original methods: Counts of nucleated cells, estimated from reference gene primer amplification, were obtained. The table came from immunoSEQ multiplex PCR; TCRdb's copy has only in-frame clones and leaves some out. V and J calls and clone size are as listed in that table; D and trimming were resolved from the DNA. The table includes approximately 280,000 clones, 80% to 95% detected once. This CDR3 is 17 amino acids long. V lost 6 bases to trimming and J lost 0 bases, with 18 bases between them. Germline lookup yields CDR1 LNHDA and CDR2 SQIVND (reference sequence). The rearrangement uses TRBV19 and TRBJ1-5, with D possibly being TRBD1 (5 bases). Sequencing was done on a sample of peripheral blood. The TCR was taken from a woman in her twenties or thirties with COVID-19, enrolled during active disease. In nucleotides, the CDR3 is TGTGCCAGTAGGCAGGGTCGTCGAGATTATAGCAATCAGCCCCAGCATTTT. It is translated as CASRQGRRDYSNQPQHF.